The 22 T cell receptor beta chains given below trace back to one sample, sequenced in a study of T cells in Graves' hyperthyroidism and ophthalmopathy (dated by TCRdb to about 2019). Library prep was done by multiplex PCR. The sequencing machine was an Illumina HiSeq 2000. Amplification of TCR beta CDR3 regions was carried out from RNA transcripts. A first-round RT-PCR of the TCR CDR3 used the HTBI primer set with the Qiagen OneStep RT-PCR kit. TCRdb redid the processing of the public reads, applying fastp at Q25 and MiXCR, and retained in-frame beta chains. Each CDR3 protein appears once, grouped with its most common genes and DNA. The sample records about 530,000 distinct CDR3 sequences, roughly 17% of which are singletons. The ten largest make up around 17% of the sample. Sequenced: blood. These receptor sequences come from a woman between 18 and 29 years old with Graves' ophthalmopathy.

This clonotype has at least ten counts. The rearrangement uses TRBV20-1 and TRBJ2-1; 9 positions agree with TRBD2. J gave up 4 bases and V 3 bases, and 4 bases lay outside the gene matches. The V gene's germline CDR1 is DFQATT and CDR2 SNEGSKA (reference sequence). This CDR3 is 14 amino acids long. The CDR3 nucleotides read TGCAGTGCTAGCATAGCGGGAGAATACAATGAGCAGTTCTTC. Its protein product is CSASIAGEYNEQFF.

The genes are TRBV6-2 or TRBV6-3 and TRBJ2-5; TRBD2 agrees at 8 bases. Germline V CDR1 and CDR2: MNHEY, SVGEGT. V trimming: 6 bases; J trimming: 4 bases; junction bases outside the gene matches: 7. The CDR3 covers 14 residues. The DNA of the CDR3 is TGTGCCAGCAGCACGGGACTAGTCGGAGAGACCCAGTACTTC. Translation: CASSTGLVGETQYF.

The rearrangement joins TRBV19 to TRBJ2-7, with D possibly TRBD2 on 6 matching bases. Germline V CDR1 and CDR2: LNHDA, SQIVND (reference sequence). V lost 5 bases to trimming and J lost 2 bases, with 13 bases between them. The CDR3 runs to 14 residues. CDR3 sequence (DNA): TGTGCCAGTAGTCCTTTTGCGGGAACCTACGAGCAGTACTTC. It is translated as CASSPFAGTYEQYF.

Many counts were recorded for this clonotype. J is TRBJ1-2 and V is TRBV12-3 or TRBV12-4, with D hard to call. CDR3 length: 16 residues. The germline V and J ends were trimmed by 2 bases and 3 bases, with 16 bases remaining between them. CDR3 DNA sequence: TGTGCCAGCAGTTTAACAACCTTCCTGGGTCACTATGGCTACACCTTC. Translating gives CASSLTTFLGHYGYTF.

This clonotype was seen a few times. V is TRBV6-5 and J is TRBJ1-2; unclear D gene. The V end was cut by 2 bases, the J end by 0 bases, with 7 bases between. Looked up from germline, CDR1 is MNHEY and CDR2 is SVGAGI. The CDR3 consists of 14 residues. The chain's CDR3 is CASSYGYSNYGYTF. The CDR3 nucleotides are TGTGCCAGCAGTTACGGGTACTCTAACTATGGCTACACCTTC.

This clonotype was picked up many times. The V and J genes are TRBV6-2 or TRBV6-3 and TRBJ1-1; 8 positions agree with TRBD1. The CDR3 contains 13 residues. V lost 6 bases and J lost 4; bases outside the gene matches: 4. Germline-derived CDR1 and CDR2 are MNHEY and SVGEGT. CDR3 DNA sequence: TGTGCCAGCAGAGACAGGGGTACCACTGAAGCTTTCTTT. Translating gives CASRDRGTTEAFF.

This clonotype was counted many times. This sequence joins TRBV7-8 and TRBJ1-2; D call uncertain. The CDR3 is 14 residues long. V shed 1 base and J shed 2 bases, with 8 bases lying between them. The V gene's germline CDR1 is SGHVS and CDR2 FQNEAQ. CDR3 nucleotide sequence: TGTGCCAGCAGCTTAGAGTCGCCCAACTATGGCTACACCTTC. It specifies CASSLESPNYGYTF.

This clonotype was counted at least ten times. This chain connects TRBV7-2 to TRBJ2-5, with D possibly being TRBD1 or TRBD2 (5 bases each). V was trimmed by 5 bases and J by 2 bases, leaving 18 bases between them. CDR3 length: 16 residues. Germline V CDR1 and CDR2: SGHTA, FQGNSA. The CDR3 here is CASSPTPTGPQETQYF. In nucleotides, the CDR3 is TGTGCCAGCAGCCCCACCCCAACGGGACCGCAAGAGACCCAGTACTTC.

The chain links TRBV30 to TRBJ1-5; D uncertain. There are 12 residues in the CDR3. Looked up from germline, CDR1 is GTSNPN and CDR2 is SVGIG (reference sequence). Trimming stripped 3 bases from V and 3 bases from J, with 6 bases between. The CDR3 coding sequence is TGTGCCTGGAGAGAATCCAATCAGCCCCAGCATTTT. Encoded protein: CAWRESNQPQHF.

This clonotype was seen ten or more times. The CDR3, as DNA: TGTGCCAGCAGTATTTTAAATGAGCAGTTCTTC. It yields the protein CASSILNEQFF. The chain is built from TRBV28 and TRBJ2-1; no definite D call. CDR3 size: 11 residues. Looked up from germline, CDR1 is MDHEN and CDR2 is SYDVKM. V was shortened by 5 bases and J by 7 bases, with 6 bases between the two germline ends.

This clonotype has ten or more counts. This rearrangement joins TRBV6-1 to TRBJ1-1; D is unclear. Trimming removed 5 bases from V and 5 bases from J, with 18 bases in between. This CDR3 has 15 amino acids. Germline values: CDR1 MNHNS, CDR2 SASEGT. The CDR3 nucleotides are TGTGCCAGCAGTTGGGGATTCGGGAAGGGAACTGAAGCTTTCTTT. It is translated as CASSWGFGKGTEAFF.

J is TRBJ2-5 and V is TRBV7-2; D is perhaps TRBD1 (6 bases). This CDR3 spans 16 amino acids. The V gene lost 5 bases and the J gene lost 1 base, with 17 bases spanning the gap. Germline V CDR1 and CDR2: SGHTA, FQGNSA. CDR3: CASSPQDSLLQETQYF. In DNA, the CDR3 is TGTGCCAGCAGCCCACAGGACAGTCTTCTCCAAGAGACCCAGTACTTC.

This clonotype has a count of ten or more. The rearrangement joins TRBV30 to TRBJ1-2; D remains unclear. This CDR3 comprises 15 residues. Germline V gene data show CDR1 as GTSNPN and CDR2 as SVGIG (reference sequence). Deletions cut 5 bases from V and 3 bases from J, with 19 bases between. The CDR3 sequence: CAWVPGLMTDYGYTF. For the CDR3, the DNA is TGTGCCTGGGTTCCCGGGCTAATGACCGACTATGGCTACACCTTC.

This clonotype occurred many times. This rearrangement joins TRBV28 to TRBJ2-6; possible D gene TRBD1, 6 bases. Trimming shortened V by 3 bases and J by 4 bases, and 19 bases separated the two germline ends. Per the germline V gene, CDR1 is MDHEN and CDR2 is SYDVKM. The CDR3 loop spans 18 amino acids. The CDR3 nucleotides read TGTGCCAGCAGTTTTACCCTGACAGGTCCCCTCGGGGCCAACGTCCTGACTTTC. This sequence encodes CASSFTLTGPLGANVLTF.

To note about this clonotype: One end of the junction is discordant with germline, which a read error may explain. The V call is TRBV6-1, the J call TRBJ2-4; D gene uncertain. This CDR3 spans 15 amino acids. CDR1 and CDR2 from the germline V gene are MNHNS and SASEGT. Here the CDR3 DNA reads TGTGCCAGCAGCCCCAACAGTAACACCAAAAACATTCAGTGCTTC. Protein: CASSPNSNTKNIQCF.

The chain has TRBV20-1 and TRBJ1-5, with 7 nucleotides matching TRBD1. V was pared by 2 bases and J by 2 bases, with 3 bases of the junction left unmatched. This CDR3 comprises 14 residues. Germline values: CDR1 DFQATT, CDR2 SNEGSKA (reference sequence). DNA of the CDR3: TGCAGTGCTAGATACAGGGGTGGCAATCAGCCCCAGCATTTT. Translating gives CSARYRGGNQPQHF.

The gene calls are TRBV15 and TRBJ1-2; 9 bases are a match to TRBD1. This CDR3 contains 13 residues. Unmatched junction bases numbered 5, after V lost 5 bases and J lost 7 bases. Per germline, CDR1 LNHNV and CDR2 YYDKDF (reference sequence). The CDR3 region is CATSWDRVSGYTF. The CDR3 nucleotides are TGTGCCACCAGCTGGGACAGGGTTTCTGGCTACACCTTC.

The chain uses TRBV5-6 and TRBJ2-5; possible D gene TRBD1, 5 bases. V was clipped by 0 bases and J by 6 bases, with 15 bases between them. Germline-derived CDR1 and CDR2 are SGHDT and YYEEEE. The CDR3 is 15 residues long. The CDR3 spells CASSLEGALRKTQYF. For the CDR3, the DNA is TGTGCCAGCAGCTTGGAAGGGGCCCTGAGAAAGACCCAGTACTTC.

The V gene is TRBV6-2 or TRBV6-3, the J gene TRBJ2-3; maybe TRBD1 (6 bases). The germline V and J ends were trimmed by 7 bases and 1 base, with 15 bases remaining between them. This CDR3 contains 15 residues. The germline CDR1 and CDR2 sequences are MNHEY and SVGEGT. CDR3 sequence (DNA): TGTGCCAGCAACAGGGACCCCCTCGGCACAGATACGCAGTATTTT. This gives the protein CASNRDPLGTDTQYF.

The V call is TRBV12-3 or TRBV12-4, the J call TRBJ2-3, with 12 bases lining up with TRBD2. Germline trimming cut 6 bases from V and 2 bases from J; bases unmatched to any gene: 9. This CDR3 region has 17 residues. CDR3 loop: CASRLIGTSGYTDTQYF. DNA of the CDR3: TGTGCCAGCAGATTGATCGGGACTAGCGGGTACACAGATACGCAGTATTTT.

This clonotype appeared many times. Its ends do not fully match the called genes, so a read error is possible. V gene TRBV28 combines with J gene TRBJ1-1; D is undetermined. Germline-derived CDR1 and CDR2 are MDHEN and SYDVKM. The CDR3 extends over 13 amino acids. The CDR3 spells CANSLSLNTEAFF. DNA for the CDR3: TGTGCCAACAGTTTGTCACTGAACACTGAAGCTTTCTTT.

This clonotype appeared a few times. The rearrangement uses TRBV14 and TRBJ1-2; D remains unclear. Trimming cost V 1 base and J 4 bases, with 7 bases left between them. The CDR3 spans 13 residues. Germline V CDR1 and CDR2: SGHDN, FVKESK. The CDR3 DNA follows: TGTGCCAGCAGCCAAGCCGGGATCTATGGCTACACCTTC. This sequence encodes CASSQAGIYGYTF.